This entry features one TCR beta chain sequence. Its antigen is currently not known. Per-base quality was not reported, and no clone a single base away is much larger than it. The donors were included in the validation cohort of over a hundred subjects, a group kept apart from the approximately 670-subject first cohort. Library generation was performed with the immunoSEQ multiplex PCR assay. In the original analysis: A statistical classification framework was built to diagnose cytomegalovirus status from the catalog of TCR beta chain sequences. In TCRdb, the immuneACCESS table is reduced to in-frame sequences with V and J assigned. These tables do not hold every clone; where another copy was compared, an unresolved V gene accounts for under half, and the others remain unexplained. V, J and clone size derive from that table, while D and trimming were established from the DNA sequence. The sample table records more than 85,000 clones; roughly nine tenths of these occur just once. The ten most abundant clones make up about 2% of the sample.

This sample is drawn from a study of cytomegalovirus exposure and HLA in healthy donors (dated by TCRdb to 2017 to 2019). Regarding the study in general: According to a later analysis, the 120 or so validation repertoires were produced on the same platform as the roughly 720 repertoires of the first cohort. The study aimed to test whether cataloging public T cell receptors could reveal signatures of past pathogen exposure. Along with the roughly 670-subject first cohort, a separate validation cohort of over a hundred different subjects was used. High-throughput TCR immunosequencing, statistical association of individual TCRs with disease status, and machine learning were combined to predict cytomegalovirus infection status.

Broad study findings and their caveats: A later analysis had no HLA typing for the validation cohort, so co-occurrence there was scored across all 120 or so repertoires. The study listed 150 to 200 TCR beta chains as associated with cytomegalovirus. The classifier was reported to diagnose cytomegalovirus status with high specificity and sensitivity in both the original and validation cohorts. Of the cluster scores, around 95% were above 0 in a later analysis, which found that TCRs clustered in the first cohort also tended to co-occur in the roughly 130 validation repertoires. Most TCR sequences were seen in very few donors, while some public TCRs were found in many individuals. A few of the identified cytomegalovirus-associated TCR beta chains were confirmed in vitro to be specific for cytomegalovirus antigens. It was suggested by the authors that the approach could potentially be generalized to other disease states and immunological phenotypes.

CDR1 and CDR2 are drawn from the germline V gene: MDHEN, SYDVKM. Deletion took 5 bases off V and 7 bases off J, with a span of 14 bases between the germline ends. The CDR3 numbers 13 residues from cysteine through phenylalanine. The DNA shown is the 39-base CDR3, in frame from base 1. The chain uses TRBV28 and TRBJ1-2; 6 matching bases give a weak D call of TRBD1. Sequenced material: PBMCs. This TCR was sampled from a woman aged 18-30 years in good health and CMV-seronegative. The CDR3 corresponds to CASSPQGQFGYTF. The sequenced DNA: TGTGCCAGCAGTCCCCAAGGACAGTTTGGCTACACCTTC.